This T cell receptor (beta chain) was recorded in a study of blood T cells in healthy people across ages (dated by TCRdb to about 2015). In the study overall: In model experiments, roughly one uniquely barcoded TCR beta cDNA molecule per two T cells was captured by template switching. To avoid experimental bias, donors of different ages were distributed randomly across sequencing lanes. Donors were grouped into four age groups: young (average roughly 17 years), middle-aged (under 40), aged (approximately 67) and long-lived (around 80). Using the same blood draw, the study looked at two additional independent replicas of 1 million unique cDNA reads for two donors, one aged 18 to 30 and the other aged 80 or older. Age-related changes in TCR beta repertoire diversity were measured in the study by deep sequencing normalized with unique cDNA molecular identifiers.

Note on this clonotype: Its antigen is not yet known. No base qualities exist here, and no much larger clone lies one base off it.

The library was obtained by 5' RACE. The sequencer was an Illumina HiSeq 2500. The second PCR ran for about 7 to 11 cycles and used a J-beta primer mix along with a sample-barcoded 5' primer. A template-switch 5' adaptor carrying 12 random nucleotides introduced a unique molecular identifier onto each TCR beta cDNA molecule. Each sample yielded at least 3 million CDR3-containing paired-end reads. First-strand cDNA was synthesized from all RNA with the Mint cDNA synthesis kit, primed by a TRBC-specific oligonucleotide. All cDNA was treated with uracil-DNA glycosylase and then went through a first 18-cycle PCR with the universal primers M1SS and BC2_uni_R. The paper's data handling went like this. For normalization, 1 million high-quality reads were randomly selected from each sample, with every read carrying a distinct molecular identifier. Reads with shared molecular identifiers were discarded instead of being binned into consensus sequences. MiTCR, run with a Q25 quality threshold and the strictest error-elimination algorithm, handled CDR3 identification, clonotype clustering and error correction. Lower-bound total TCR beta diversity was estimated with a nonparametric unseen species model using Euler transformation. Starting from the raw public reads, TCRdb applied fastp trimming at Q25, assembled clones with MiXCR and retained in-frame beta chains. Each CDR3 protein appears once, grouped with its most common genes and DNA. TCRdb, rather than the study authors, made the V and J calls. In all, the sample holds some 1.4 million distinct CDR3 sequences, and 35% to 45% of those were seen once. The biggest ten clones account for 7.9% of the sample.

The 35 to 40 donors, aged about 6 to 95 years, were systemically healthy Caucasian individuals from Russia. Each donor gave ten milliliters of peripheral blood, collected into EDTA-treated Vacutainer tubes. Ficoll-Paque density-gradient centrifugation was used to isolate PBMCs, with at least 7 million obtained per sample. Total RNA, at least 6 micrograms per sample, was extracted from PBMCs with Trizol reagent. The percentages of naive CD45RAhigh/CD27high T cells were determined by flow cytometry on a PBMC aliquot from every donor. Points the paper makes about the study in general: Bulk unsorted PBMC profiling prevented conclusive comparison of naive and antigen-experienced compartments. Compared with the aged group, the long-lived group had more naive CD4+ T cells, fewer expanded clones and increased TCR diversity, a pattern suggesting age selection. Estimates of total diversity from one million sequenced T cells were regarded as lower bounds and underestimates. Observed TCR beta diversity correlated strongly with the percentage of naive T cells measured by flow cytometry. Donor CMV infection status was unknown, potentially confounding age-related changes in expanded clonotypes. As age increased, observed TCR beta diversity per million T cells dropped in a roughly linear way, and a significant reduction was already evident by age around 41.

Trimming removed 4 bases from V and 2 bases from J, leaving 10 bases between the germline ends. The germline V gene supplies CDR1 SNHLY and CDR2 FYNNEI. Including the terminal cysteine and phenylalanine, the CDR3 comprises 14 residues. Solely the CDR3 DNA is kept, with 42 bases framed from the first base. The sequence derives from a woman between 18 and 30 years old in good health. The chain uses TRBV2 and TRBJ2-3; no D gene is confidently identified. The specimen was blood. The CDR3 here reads CASSGELLTDTQYF. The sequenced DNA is TGTGCCAGCAGTGGGGAACTCCTCACAGATACGCAGTATTTT.